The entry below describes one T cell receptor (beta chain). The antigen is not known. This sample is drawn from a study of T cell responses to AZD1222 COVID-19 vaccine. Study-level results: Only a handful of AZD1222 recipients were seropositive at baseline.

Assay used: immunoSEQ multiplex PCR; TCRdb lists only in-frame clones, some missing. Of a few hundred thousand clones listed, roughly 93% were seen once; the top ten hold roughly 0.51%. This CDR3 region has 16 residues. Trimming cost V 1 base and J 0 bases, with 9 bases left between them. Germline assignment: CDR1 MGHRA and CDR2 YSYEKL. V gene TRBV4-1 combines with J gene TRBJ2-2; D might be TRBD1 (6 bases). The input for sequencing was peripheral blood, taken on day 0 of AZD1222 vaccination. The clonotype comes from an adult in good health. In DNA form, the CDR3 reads TGCGCCAGCAGCCAAGTTGGACAGACGAACACCGGGGAGCTGTTTTTT. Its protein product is CASSQVGQTNTGELFF.